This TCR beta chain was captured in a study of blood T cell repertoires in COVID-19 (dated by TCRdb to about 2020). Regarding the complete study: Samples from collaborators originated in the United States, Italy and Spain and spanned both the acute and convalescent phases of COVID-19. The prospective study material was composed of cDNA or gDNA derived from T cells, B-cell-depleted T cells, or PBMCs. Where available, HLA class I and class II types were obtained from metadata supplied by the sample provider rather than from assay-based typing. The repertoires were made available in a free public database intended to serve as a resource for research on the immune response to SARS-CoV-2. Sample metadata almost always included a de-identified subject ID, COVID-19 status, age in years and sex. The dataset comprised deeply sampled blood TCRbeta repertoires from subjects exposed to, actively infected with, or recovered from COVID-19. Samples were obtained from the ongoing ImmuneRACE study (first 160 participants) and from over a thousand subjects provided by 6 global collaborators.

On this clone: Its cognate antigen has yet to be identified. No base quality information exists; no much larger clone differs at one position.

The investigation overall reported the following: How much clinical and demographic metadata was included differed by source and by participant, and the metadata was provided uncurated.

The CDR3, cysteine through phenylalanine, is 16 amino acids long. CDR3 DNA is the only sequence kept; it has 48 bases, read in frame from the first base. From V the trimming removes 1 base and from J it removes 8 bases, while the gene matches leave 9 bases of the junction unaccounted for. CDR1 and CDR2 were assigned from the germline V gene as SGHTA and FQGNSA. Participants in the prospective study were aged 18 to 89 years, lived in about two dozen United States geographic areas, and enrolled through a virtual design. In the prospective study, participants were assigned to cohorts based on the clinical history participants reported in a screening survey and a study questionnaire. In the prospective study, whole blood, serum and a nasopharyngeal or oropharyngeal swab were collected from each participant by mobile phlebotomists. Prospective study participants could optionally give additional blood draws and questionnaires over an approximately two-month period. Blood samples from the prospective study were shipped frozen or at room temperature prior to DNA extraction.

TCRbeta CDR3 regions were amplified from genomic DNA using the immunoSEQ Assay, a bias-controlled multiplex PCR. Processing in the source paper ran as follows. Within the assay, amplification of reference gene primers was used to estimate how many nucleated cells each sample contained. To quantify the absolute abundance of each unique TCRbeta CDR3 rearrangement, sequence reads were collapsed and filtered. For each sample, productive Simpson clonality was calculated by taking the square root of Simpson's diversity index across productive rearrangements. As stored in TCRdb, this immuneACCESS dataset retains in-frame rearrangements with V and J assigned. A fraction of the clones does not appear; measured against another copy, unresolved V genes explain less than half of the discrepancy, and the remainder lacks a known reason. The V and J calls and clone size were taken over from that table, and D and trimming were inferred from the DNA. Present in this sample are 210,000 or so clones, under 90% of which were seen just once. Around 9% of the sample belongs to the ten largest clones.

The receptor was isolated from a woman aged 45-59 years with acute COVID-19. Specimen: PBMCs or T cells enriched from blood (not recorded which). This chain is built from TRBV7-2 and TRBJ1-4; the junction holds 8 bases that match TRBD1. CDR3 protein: CASSLEFGQGREKLFF. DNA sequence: TGTGCCAGCAGCTTAGAATTTGGACAGGGCAGGGAAAAACTGTTTTTT.